The entry below gives a single T cell receptor (beta chain) sequence along with its context. Antigen: not known. The donors, all healthy, were Caucasians living in Russia, aged 6 to 90. This record belongs to a study of blood T cells in healthy people across ages. For the second PCR, which ran for roughly 6 to 11 cycles, a sample-barcoded 5' primer and a J-beta primer mix were used. Each of the cDNA molecules was tagged by a template-switch adaptor with 12 random nucleotides. The study obtained at least 3 million CDR3-containing paired-end reads from every sample. TCRdb used MiXCR to reprocess the 5' RACE reads, holding one entry per CDR3 protein. The sample shows more than 500,000 distinct CDR3 sequences, about 26% of them seen only once. This CDR3 has 14 amino acids. V shed 6 bases and J 4 bases; nucleotides not matched to a gene: 6. CDR1 and CDR2 (germline): MNHEY, SVGEGT. Study conclusions and caveats: Age showed a roughly linear inverse relationship with TCR beta diversity per million T cells.

Source material: blood. The rearrangement uses TRBV6-2 or TRBV6-3 and TRBJ2-4; 7 nucleotides align to TRBD1. The clonotype comes from a woman aged 70-85 years in good health. The chain's CDR3 is CASSPPGQKNIQYF. CDR3 nucleotide sequence: TGTGCCAGCAGCCCACCGGGACAGAAAAACATTCAGTACTTC.